One and the same sample provided the 23 T cell receptor beta chains below, sequenced in a study of blood T cell repertoires in COVID-19. Profiled with immunoSEQ multiplex PCR; TCRdb holds only in-frame clones, not every one. The profile shows approximately 240,000 clones, approximately 90% of them singletons. Material: peripheral blood. Receptor source: a woman aged 40 to 50 who had recovered from COVID-19.

The chain employs TRBV3-1 (or the pseudogene TRBV3-2) and TRBJ2-5, with D uncertain. The V gene's germline CDR1 is LGHDT and CDR2 YNNKEL (reference sequence). CDR3 size: 14 residues. V lost 1 base to trimming and J lost 1 base, with 7 bases between them. CDR3 bases: TGTGCCAGCAGCCAAGCGACGGGCCAAGAGACCCAGTACTTC. This sequence encodes CASSQATGQETQYF.

This chain links TRBV19 with TRBJ2-6; 8 nucleotides match TRBD1. The CDR3 covers 18 residues. CDR1 and CDR2 (germline): LNHDA, SQIVND (reference sequence). V lost 8 bases and J lost 0; bases outside the gene matches: 12. CDR3 nucleotides: TGTGCCAGTGCATCCCGGGACAGGTCCTACTCTGGGGCCAACGTCCTGACTTTC. Encoded protein: CASASRDRSYSGANVLTF.

This sequence joins TRBV19 and TRBJ1-1, with 7 nucleotides matching TRBD1. CDR1 is LNHDA, CDR2 SQIVND, per germline (reference sequence). The CDR3 is 13 amino acids. J was trimmed by 4 bases and V by 7 bases; bases with no gene match: 6. The CDR3 DNA follows: TGTGCCAGTAAGGAACAGGGGATCACTGAAGCTTTCTTT. Its translation: CASKEQGITEAFF.

This rearrangement joins TRBV19 to TRBJ2-2; 11 bases fit TRBD2. CDR1 is LNHDA and CDR2 is SQIVND in the germline V gene (reference sequence). V shed 8 bases, J shed 0 bases, and the junction held 5 bases outside the gene matches. The CDR3 totals 16 residues. DNA of the CDR3: TGTGCCAGTCGGGCTAGCGGGGGGTCGAACACCGGGGAGCTGTTTTTT. This translates into CASRASGGSNTGELFF. The full variable domain, rest sourced from reference TRBV19 and TRBJ2-2, is DGGITQSPKYLFRKEGQNVTLSCEQNLNHDAMYWYRQDPGQGLRLIYYSQIVNDFQKGDIAEGYSVSREKKESFPLTVTSAQKNPTAFYLCASRASGGSNTGELFFGEGSRLTVL.

This chain uses TRBV6-2 or TRBV6-3 with TRBJ1-3, with 8 positions matching TRBD1. The germline V gene has CDR1 MNHEY and CDR2 SVGEGT. V shed 0 bases, J shed 0 bases, and the junction held 4 bases outside the gene matches. The CDR3 runs to 17 residues. In DNA form, the CDR3 reads TGTGCCAGCAGTTACTCGGGACAGGCGACCTCTGGAAACACCATATATTTT. Its translation is CASSYSGQATSGNTIYF.

The CDR3 sequence: CASRPELLAGAYEQYF. DNA for the CDR3: TGTGCCAGCAGACCCGAGCTTCTAGCGGGAGCCTACGAGCAGTACTTC. V is TRBV28 and J is TRBJ2-7, with 10 bases that match TRBD2. The CDR3 totals 16 residues. With 6 bases clipped from V and 2 bases from J, the junction kept 10 bases outside the gene matches. Germline lookup yields CDR1 MDHEN and CDR2 SYDVKM.

The V and J genes are TRBV28 and TRBJ2-3; TRBD2 agrees at 9 bases. The CDR3 runs 15 residues. With 5 bases clipped from V and 6 bases from J, the junction kept 9 bases outside the gene matches. Per the germline V gene, CDR1 is MDHEN and CDR2 is SYDVKM. CDR3 loop: CASSKTSGLLDTQYF. Here the CDR3 DNA reads TGTGCCAGCAGTAAGACTAGCGGACTCTTGGATACGCAGTATTTT.

This clone was detected ten times or more. V gene TRBV4-1 combines with J gene TRBJ2-2, with D possibly TRBD2 on 6 matching bases. The length of the CDR3 is 14 residues. The germline V gene has CDR1 MGHRA and CDR2 YSYEKL. V was cut by 0 bases and J by 7 bases, with 9 bases left in between. The CDR3 region is CASSQERRGGELFF. The CDR3 bases are TGCGCCAGCAGCCAAGAACGGAGGGGCGGGGAGCTGTTTTTT.

The chain uses TRBV11-3 and TRBJ2-2; weak D call: TRBD1 (6 bases). This CDR3 spans 14 amino acids. Germline CDR1 SGHNT, CDR2 YENEEA. V lost 4 bases and J 7 bases, leaving 13 bases between the germline ends. CDR3 coding DNA: TGTGCCAGCAGCTCACAGGGAGAGGACGGGGAGCTGTTTTTT. Translating it yields CASSSQGEDGELFF.

This clone was counted only a few times. This chain joins TRBV6-5 and TRBJ1-5, with D possibly matching TRBD1 (6 bases). The ends were cut back, 6 bases at V and 6 bases at J, with 18 bases in the middle. From germline, CDR1 is MNHEY and CDR2 SVGAGI. This CDR3 is built from 15 residues. CDR3 DNA: TGTGCCAGCAGCCAGGATGGGGGCAGCGGTCAGCCCCAGCATTTT. Its protein product is CASSQDGGSGQPQHF.

V usage is TRBV7-2 and J usage is TRBJ1-3; a weak D match, TRBD1 (5 bases). The germline gives CDR1 SGHTA, CDR2 FQGNSA. The V end was cut by 2 bases, the J end by 0 bases, with 5 bases between. This CDR3 spans 14 amino acids. The CDR3 is CASSLQGSGNTIYF. In DNA form, the CDR3 reads TGTGCCAGCAGCTTACAGGGCTCTGGAAACACCATATATTTT.

This clone was seen once. This chain joins TRBV19 and TRBJ2-3; D call uncertain. CDR3 length: 14 amino acids. The V gene lost 5 bases and the J gene lost 2 bases, with 11 bases spanning the gap. Germline values: CDR1 LNHDA, CDR2 SQIVND (reference sequence). The CDR3 loop reads CASSFRSPTDTQYF. The CDR3 DNA sequence: TGTGCCAGTAGTTTCAGGTCTCCCACAGATACGCAGTATTTT.

The chain employs TRBV7-6 and TRBJ2-5; 8 positions agree with TRBD1. The V gene's germline CDR1 is SGHVS and CDR2 FNYEAQ. The CDR3 loop spans 15 amino acids. V shed 4 bases and J 5 bases; nucleotides not matched to a gene: 9. CDR3 protein: CASSSGSTGGETQYF. In DNA, the CDR3 is TGTGCCAGCAGCTCGGGATCTACAGGGGGGGAGACCCAGTACTTC.

The chain recombines TRBV6-2 or TRBV6-3 with TRBJ2-1; TRBD2 matches 9 bases. Germline V gene data show CDR1 as MNHEY and CDR2 as SVGEGT. The CDR3 sequence is 16 residues long. V shed 2 bases and J 6 bases; nucleotides not matched to a gene: 8. CDR3 DNA: TGTGCCAGCAGTTACCAAGGACTAGCGAATCCCAATGAGCAGTTCTTC. Translation: CASSYQGLANPNEQFF.

The CDR3 reads CASSEEYGRLAYEQYF. The CDR3 region has the DNA TGTGCCAGCAGTGAGGAATATGGCAGGCTGGCCTACGAGCAGTACTTC. The chain has TRBV6-4 and TRBJ2-7, with D uncertain. The germline CDR1 and CDR2 sequences are MRHNA and SNTAGT. The V and J ends lost 3 bases and 2 bases respectively, with 17 bases between them. This CDR3 region has 16 residues.

The chain recombines TRBV5-8 with TRBJ1-5; the D gene is possibly TRBD1 (5 bases). Germline V gene lookup returns CDR1 SGHTS and CDR2 YDEGEE. Trimming cost V 4 bases and J 0 bases, with 11 bases left between them. The CDR3 has 15 amino acids. CDR3 sequence reads: CASSRGLNSNQPQHF. DNA for the CDR3: TGTGCCAGCAGCAGGGGACTGAATAGCAATCAGCCCCAGCATTTT.

The chain carries TRBV30 and TRBJ1-6; 8 bases fit TRBD1. The CDR3 is 16 amino acids. CDR1 is GTSNPN and CDR2 is SVGIG in the germline V gene (reference sequence). V trimming: 4 bases; J trimming: 4 bases; junction bases outside the gene matches: 9. CDR3: CAWTHPGQVYNSPLHF. The CDR3 nucleotides are TGTGCCTGGACCCACCCGGGACAGGTGTATAATTCACCCCTCCACTTT. Full variable domain (missing parts from reference TRBV30 and TRBJ1-6): SQTIHQWPATLVQPVGSPLSLECTVEGTSNPNLYWYRQAAGRGLQLLFYSVGIGQISSEVPQNLSASRPQDRQFILSSKKLLLSDSGFYLCAWTHPGQVYNSPLHFGNGTRLTVT.

This clone was counted many times. Germline is not matched at one junction end, which may reflect a read error. The chain joins TRBV18 to TRBJ2-7; 8 nucleotides match TRBD1. Germline V gives CDR1 KGHSH, CDR2 LQKENI. CDR3 length: 13 residues. Here the CDR3 DNA reads TGTGCCAGCTCACCAGCTCCGGGGGACAGGCTAGGCTTC. Its translation is CASSPAPGDRLGF.

This chain uses TRBV19 with TRBJ2-5, with 10 bases aligning to TRBD1. CDR3 length: 14 residues. From germline, CDR1 is LNHDA and CDR2 SQIVND (reference sequence). The trim removed 3 bases at V and 5 bases at J, leaving 3 bases unmatched. CDR3 DNA: TGTGCCAGTAGTATCGGACAGGGGGACGAGACCCAGTACTTC. Its translation is CASSIGQGDETQYF.

This clone was observed a few times. The chain couples TRBV7-9 to TRBJ1-2; 12 bases agree with TRBD1. This CDR3 is built from 15 residues. V lost 5 bases, J lost 4 bases, and 5 bases stayed unmatched. Germline values: CDR1 SEHNR, CDR2 FQNEAQ (reference sequence). CDR3 residues: CASSTGTGGVYGYTF. CDR3 sequence (DNA): TGTGCCAGCAGCACCGGGACAGGGGGCGTCTATGGCTACACCTTC. Filled out from reference TRBV7-9 and TRBJ1-2, the complete variable domain reads DTGVSQNPRHKITKRGQNVTFRCDPISEHNRLYWYRQTLGQGPEFLTYFQNEAQLEKSRLLSDRFSAERPKGSFSTLEIQRTEQGDSAMYLCASSTGTGGVYGYTFGSGTRLTVV.

V gene TRBV4-1 combines with J gene TRBJ2-3; tentative D call: TRBD2 (7 bases). Looked up from germline, CDR1 is MGHRA and CDR2 is YSYEKL. The CDR3 totals 15 residues. V lost 1 base and J lost 6, with 14 bases in between. The CDR3 spells CASSQVLGGADTQYF. CDR3 nucleotide sequence: TGCGCCAGCAGCCAAGTCCTAGGGGGGGCCGATACGCAGTATTTT.

The V and J genes are TRBV6-5 and TRBJ2-5; weak D call: TRBD2 (6 bases). The CDR3 is 11 amino acids. The V gene's germline CDR1 is MNHEY and CDR2 SVGAGI. V was trimmed by 5 bases and J by 8 bases, leaving 9 bases between them. Here the CDR3 DNA reads TGTGCCAGCAGTACCGGGGGAACCCAGTACTTC. Amino acid sequence: CASSTGGTQYF.

This rearrangement joins TRBV6-6 to TRBJ2-7; TRBD2 matches at 14 bases. The CDR3 has 15 amino acids. Looked up from germline, CDR1 is MNHNY and CDR2 is SVGAGI (reference sequence). The ends lost 4 bases at V and 6 bases at J; junction bases unmatched: 5. The CDR3 sequence is CASSSGTSGSSEQYF. The CDR3 nucleotides are TGTGCCAGCAGTTCGGGGACTAGCGGGAGTAGCGAGCAGTACTTC.